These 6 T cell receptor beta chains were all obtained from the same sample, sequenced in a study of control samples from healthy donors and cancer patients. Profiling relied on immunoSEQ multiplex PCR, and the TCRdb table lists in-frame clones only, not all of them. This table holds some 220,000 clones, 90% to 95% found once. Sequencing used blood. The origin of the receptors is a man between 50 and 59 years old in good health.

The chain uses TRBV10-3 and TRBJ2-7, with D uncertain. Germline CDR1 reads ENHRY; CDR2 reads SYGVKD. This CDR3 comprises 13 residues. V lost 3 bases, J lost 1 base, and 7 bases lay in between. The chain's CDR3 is CAISDGGSYEQYF. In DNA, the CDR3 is TGTGCCATCAGTGATGGTGGGTCCTACGAGCAGTACTTC.

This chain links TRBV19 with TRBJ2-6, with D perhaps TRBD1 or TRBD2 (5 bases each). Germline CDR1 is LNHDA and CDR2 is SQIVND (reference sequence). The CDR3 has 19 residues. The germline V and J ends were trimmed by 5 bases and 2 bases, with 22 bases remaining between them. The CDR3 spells CASSPIRDVLGPGANVLTF. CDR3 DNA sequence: TGTGCCAGTAGTCCCATCCGGGACGTGTTAGGCCCTGGGGCCAACGTCCTGACTTTC. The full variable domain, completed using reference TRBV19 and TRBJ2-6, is DGGITQSPKYLFRKEGQNVTLSCEQNLNHDAMYWYRQDPGQGLRLIYYSQIVNDFQKGDIAEGYSVSREKKESFPLTVTSAQKNPTAFYLCASSPIRDVLGPGANVLTFGAGSRLTVL.

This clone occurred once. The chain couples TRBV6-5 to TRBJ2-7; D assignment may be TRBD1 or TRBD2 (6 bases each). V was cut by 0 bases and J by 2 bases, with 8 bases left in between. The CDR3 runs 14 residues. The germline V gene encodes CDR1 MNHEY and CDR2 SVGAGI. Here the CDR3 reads CASSYSEGAYEQYF. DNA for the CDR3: TGTGCCAGCAGTTACTCGGAGGGGGCCTACGAGCAGTACTTC.

CDR3: CASSTTGLHNYGYTF. The CDR3 DNA is TGTGCCAGCAGTACCACGGGACTGCATAACTATGGCTACACCTTC. V and J are TRBV28 and TRBJ1-2; D may be TRBD1 (5 bases). Germline CDR1 is MDHEN and CDR2 is SYDVKM. The CDR3 spans 15 residues. V was cut by 5 bases and J by 1 base, with 14 bases left in between.

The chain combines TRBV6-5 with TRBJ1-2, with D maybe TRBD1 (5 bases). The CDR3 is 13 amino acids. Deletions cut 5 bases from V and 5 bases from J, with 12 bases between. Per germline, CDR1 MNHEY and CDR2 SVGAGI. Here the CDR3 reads CASSQTGGYGYTF. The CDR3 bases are TGTGCCAGCAGTCAAACGGGGGGGTATGGCTACACCTTC.

The CDR3: CASQVMSAGSSYEQYV. The DNA for the CDR3 is TGTGCCAGCCAAGTCATGTCGGCGGGGAGCTCCTACGAGCAGTACGTC. The rearrangement uses TRBV18 and TRBJ2-7; TRBD2 might be the D (6 bases). The CDR3 is 16 residues long. The V end lost 8 bases, the J end lost 0 bases, and 20 bases lay between the germline ends. The germline CDR1 and CDR2 sequences are KGHSH and LQKENI.